This T cell receptor beta chain was identified during a study of shared clonotypes between healthy human individuals. The study, taken as a whole, reports: Non-shared clonotypes had lower generation probabilities than those shared by all four donors.

About this clone itself: The target antigen is unknown.

Measured with immunoSEQ multiplex PCR; TCRdb has only the in-frame clones, and not every one. The table shows some 500,000 clones, with 90% to 97% occurring only once. Subsets obtained from CD4+ cells comprised CD45RA+ naive and CD45RA-negative memory cells. The source of this sequence is a woman aged 25 to 39 in good health. Sequencing was performed on naive CD4+ T cells sorted from blood. Subset denoted: CD45RA+ positively selected.

CDR3 nucleotide sequence: TGTGCCAGCAGTTCGGCGCCGCCGACAGGGGCATATGGCTACACCTTC. Protein product: CASSSAPPTGAYGYTF. The gene calls are TRBV28 and TRBJ1-2, with TRBD1 identical over 8 bases. CDR3 length: 16 amino acids. Germline CDR1 reads MDHEN; CDR2 reads SYDVKM. V shed 4 bases and J 5 bases; nucleotides not matched to a gene: 12.